This TCR beta chain was observed in a study of Graves' ophthalmopathy and Graves' hyperthyroidism (dated by TCRdb to the late 2010s). Concerning the study at large: Stable hyperthyroidism was defined as no progression to ophthalmopathy within 18 months of follow-up. In total, 135 blood samples were TCR-sequenced: fewer than 50 ophthalmopathy, 80 or so hyperthyroidism and some 17 hyperthyroidism-to-ophthalmopathy patients. An independent validation cohort comprised some 19 hyperthyroidism patients and 15 to 17 patients who later progressed from hyperthyroidism to ophthalmopathy. To tell Graves' ophthalmopathy apart from Graves' hyperthyroidism, and to predict which patients would progress to ophthalmopathy, the study relied on TCR beta repertoire signatures. In over five hyperthyroidism patients, T-cell repertoires of thyroid tissue and blood were compared. A discovery set of 95 to 100 patients (more than 40 ophthalmopathy, 60 or so stable hyperthyroidism) was enrolled to explore V-J signatures distinguishing ophthalmopathy from hyperthyroidism. Following sample collection, hyperthyroidism patients were given methimazole at a starting dose of 30 mg daily, and ophthalmopathy patients were given high-dose intravenous methylprednisolone.

For repertoire sequencing, the TCR beta CDR3 regions were amplified from RNA transcripts. HTBI primers and the Qiagen OneStep RT-PCR kit were used in a first-round RT-PCR, which was followed by a second-round multiplex PCR, size selection and purification. Libraries were sequenced paired-end with 100 bp reads on an Illumina HiSeq2000. The study's processing was this. SOAPnuke was used to process the reads, removing any read that contained adapters or uncalled bases, had a mean Phred below 15, or lacked an exact match to the constant primer or identifier. COPE v1.2.5 was used to merge the high-quality paired reads. Clonotypes were defined as unique nucleotide sequences and were aligned to IMGT TRB V, D and J references using MiTCR v1.1. The analysis was limited to V-J combinations with a frequency above 0.0001, which together covered 99.2% of the repertoires. For each V-J combination, a TCR clonal expansion and chaos score was defined as the ratio of F50 clonal expansion to chaos observed in the TCRdist matrix. Features were reduced by Welch's t-statistics and random forest to approximately 13 V-J combinations, which fed a naive Bayes classifier. The Morisita-Horn index was used to measure how similar the thyroid and blood repertoires were. TCRdb's own reprocessing of the public reads used fastp at Q25 and MiXCR and kept productive beta chains. Records with the same CDR3 protein are collapsed into one entry carrying the most frequent genes and DNA. The V and J calls were not made by the authors but by TCRdb's processing. The sample table contains about 1.2 million distinct CDR3 sequences; only one count was recorded for about 38% of them. The ten largest clonotypes hold 8.5% to 14% of the sample.

Hyperthyroidism patients were newly diagnosed, were aged 18 to 65 years, and had a disease duration under 2 months. Anyone with other autoimmune diseases, uncontrolled infections, pregnancy or lactation was excluded from the study. Diagnosis relied on clinical symptoms, serum thyroxine, TRAb, thyroid ultrasound and orbital computed tomography. Total RNA was extracted with Trizol reagent and quality-checked on an Agilent 2100 Bioanalyzer. On this clonotype itself: Its antigen is still unknown. Its ends do not fully match the called genes, so a read error is possible.

Broader findings and caveats from the paper: Most expanded thyroid clonotypes with a frequency above 0.001 also appeared in blood, which suggests that blood repertoires may reflect the immune response in the thyroid. The 13-signature model separated ophthalmopathy from stable hyperthyroidism with over 85% sensitivity and 81% to 82% specificity in cross-validation, and 80%/75% in the test set. In validation, the model predicted ophthalmopathy progression with 70.59% sensitivity and about 73% specificity; roughly 12 predicted patients were CT-confirmed with GO in a median of approximately 6.5 months. Sample size was not statistically predetermined, and group allocation was not concealed from the investigators.

The sequencing sample was made of peripheral blood or thyroid tissue (not recorded which). The sequence was obtained from an adult man with Graves' hyperthyroidism.

In nucleotides, the sequence is TGTGCCAGCAGTTACTCGTCCAGTAGCAGGGACACTGAAGCTTTCTTT. Translated, it reads CASSYSSSSRDTEAFF. The chain is made from TRBV10-3 and TRBJ1-1; the D segment could be TRBD1, given 5 matching bases. There are 16 amino acids in the CDR3, from cysteine to phenylalanine inclusive. Here the CDR3 DNA is all that survives: 48 bases in frame from base 1. CDR1 ENHRY and CDR2 SYGVKD are derived from the germline V gene.